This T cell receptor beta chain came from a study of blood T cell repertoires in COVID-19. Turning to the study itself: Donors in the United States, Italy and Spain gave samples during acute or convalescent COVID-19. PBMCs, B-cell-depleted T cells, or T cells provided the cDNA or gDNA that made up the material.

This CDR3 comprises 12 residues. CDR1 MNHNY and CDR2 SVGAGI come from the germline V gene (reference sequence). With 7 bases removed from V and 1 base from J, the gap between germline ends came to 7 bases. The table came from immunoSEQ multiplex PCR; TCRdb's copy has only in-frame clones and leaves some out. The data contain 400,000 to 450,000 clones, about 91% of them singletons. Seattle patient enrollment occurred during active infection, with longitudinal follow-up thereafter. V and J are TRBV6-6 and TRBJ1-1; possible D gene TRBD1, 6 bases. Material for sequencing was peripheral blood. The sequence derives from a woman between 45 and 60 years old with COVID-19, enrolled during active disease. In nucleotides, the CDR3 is TGTGCCAGCAAGACAGGGAACACTGAAGCTTTCTTT. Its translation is CASKTGNTEAFF.